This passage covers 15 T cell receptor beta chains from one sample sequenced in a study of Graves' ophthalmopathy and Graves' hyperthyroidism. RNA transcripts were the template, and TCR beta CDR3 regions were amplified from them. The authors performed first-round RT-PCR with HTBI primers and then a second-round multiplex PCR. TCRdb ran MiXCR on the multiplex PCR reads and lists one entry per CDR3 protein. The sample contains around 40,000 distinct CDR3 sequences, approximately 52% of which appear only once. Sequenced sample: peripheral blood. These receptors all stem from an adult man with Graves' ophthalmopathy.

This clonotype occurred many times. CDR3 sequence (DNA): TGTGCCACCCGGGAGGGCGGGACCTTCACCGGGGAGCTGTTTTTT. Its translation is CATREGGTFTGELFF. This chain uses TRBV19 with TRBJ2-2, with 8 bases aligning to TRBD2. The V and J ends lost 10 bases and 4 bases, in that order; junction bases with no gene match: 11. Germline V CDR1 and CDR2: LNHDA, SQIVND (reference sequence). The CDR3 has 15 amino acids.

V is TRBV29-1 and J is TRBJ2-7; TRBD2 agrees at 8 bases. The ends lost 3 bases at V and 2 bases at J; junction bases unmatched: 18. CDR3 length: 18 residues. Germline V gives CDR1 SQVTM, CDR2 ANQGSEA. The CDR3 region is CSVDLGTSGSTGTYEQYF. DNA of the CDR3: TGCAGCGTTGATCTGGGGACTAGTGGGAGCACGGGGACCTACGAGCAGTACTTC.

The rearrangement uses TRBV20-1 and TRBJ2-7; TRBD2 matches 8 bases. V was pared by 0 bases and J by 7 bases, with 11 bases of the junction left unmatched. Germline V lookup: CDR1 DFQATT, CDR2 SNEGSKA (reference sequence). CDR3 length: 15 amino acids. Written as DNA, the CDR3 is TGCAGTGCTAGAGATCTGGGTAGCGGGATGGGGGAGCAGTACTTC. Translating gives CSARDLGSGMGEQYF.

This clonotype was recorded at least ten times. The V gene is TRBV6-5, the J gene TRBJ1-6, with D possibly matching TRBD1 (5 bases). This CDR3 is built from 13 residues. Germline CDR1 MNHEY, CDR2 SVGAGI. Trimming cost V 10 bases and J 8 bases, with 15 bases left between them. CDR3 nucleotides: TGTGCCACCGGGGGGAACCGGGATTCACCCCTCCACTTT. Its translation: CATGGNRDSPLHF.

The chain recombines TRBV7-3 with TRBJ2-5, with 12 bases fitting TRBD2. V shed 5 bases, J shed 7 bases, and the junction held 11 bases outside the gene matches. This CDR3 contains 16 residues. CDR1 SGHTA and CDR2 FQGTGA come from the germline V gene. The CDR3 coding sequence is TGTGCCAGCAGCCCGACTAGCGGGGGTGCGAGGGTGACCCAGTACTTC. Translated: CASSPTSGGARVTQYF.

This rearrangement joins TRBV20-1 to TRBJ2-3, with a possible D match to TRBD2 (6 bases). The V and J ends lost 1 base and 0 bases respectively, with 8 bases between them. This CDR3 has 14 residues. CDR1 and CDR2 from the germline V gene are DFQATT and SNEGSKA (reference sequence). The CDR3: CSARVAASTDTQYF. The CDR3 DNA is TGCAGTGCTAGAGTAGCGGCTAGCACAGATACGCAGTATTTT.

CDR3 DNA sequence: TGTGCCAGCAGTGTGACTAGCGGGGGGACCTACGAGCAGTACTTC. It specifies CASSVTSGGTYEQYF. The rearrangement joins TRBV25-1 to TRBJ2-7, with 13 bases aligning to TRBD2. The CDR3 runs 15 residues. In germline, CDR1 is MGHDK, CDR2 SYGVNS. Trimming at V came to 4 bases and at J to 2 bases, leaving 2 bases not matched to a gene.

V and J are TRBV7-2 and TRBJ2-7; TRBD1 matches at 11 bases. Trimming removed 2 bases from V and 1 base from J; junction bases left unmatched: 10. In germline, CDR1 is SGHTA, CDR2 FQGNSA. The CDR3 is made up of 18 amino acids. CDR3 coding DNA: TGTGCCAGCAGCTTAATGGGCCCCGGGACAGGGGGATCCTACGAGCAGTACTTC. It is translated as CASSLMGPGTGGSYEQYF.

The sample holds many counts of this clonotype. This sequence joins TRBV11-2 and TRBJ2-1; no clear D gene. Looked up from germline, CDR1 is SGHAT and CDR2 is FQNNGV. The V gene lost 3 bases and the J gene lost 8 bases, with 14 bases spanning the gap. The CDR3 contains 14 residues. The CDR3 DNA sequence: TGTGCCAGCAGCTTCACGGTTGTCGTCCATGAGCAGTTCTTC. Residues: CASSFTVVVHEQFF.

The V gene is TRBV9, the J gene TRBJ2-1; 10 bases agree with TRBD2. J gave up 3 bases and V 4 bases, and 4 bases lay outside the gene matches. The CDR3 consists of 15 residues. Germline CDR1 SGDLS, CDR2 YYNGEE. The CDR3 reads CASSPLAGVYNEQFF. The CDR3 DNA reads TGTGCCAGCAGCCCGCTAGCGGGGGTCTACAATGAGCAGTTCTTC. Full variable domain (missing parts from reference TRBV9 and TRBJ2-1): DSGVTQTPKHLITATGQRVTLRCSPRSGDLSVYWYQQSLDQGLQFLIQYYNGEERAKGNILERFSAQQFPDLHSELNLSSLELGDSALYFCASSPLAGVYNEQFFGPGTRLTVL.

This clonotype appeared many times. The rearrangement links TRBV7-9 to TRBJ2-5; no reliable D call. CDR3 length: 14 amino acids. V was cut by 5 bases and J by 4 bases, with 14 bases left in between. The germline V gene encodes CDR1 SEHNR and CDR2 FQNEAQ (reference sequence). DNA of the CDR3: TGTGCCAGCAGCCCCTCGGCCGGGCGAGAGACCCAGTACTTC. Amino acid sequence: CASSPSAGRETQYF.

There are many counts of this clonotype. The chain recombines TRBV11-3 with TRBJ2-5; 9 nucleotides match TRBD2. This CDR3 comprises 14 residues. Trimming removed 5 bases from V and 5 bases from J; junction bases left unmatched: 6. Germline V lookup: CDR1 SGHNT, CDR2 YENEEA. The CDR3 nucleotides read TGTGCCAGCAGCCCGACTAGCGGTTCGGAGACCCAGTACTTC. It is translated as CASSPTSGSETQYF.

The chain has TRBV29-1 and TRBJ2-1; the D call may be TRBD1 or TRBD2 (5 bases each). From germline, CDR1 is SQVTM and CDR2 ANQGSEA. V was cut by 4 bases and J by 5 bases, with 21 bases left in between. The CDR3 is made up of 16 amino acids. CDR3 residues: CSVVAPGPRFNNEQFF. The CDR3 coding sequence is TGCAGCGTTGTAGCCCCGGGACCGAGGTTTAACAATGAGCAGTTCTTC.

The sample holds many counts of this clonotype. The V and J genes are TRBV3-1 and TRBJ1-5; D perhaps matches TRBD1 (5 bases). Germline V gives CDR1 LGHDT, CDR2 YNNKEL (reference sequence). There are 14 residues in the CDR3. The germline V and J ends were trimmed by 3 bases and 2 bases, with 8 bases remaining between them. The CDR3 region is CASSHGGGNQPQHF. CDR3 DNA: TGTGCCAGCAGCCACGGGGGGGGCAATCAGCCCCAGCATTTT.

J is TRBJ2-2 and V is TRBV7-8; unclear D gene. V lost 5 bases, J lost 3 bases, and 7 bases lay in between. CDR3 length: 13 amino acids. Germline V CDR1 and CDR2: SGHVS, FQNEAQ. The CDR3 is CASSNRDTGELFF. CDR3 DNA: TGTGCCAGCAGCAACCGGGACACCGGGGAGCTGTTTTTT.